This T cell receptor (beta chain) was documented in a study of blood T cells in healthy people across ages. This clonotype was observed a few times. CDR3 length: 14 amino acids. The germline CDR1 and CDR2 sequences are DFQATT and SNEGSKA (reference sequence). A second PCR, run for about 7 to 12 cycles, used a sample-barcoded 5' primer plus a J-beta primer mix. Researchers report that a template-switch adaptor with 12 random nucleotides tagged each cDNA molecule. Each of the samples gave a minimum of 2.5 million paired-end reads that contained CDR3. TCRdb used MiXCR to reprocess the 5' RACE reads, holding one entry per CDR3 protein. The table includes roughly 1 million distinct CDR3 sequences, roughly a quarter detected once. A further study also used this sample, focusing on T cells of mothers and their children. That source notes: The cDNA synthesis received all extracted RNA, at around 1.6 ug per 15 ul.

The V call is TRBV20-1, the J call TRBJ2-5; unclear D gene. The J call may not be correct, given that the DNA end is closer to TRBJ2-7. The origin of this receptor is a girl aged 2 to 9 in good health. Sample: blood. CDR3 in DNA: TGCAGTGTTAAAGCACGGGCCCTGTCATACGAGCAGTACTTC. Its protein product is CSVKARALSYEQYF.